This T cell receptor (beta chain) was sequenced for a study of CD8+ T cells in alopecia areata. Study findings and constraints: Many expanded lesional clones stayed in scalp and blood while on tofacitinib. Clarity of TCR sharing across patients fell short of that in mice, possibly HLA-related.

After isolation, RNA underwent reverse transcription to generate cDNA as the sequencing template. Libraries were prepared by immunoSEQ multiplex PCR; TCRdb keeps only in-frame clonotypes and omits some of them. The data hold more than 200,000 clones, with 50% to 75% observed a single time. Specified treatment: oral pan-JAK inhibitor, 5-10 mg twice daily. From PBMCs, CD4+ and CD8+ T cells were sorted. Concerning this clone: As yet, its antigen is unknown.

CDR3 length: 14 amino acids. J lost 2 bases, V lost 6 bases, and 6 bases had no gene match. Germline CDR1 MNHNY, CDR2 SVGAGI (reference sequence). The sample was CD4+ T cells sorted from blood, taken at week 4, from a patient treated with tofacitinib. V and J are TRBV6-6 and TRBJ1-1, with 7 bases that match TRBD1. The receptor comes from a human donor with alopecia areata. As DNA, the CDR3 is TGTGCCAGCAGACCCGGAGGGGGCAACACTGAAGCTTTCTTT. Translation: CASRPGGGNTEAFF.